This TCR beta chain emerged from a study of blood T cell repertoires in COVID-19. The overall study: Both acute and convalescent COVID-19 samples were obtained from the United States, Italy and Spain.

V shed 4 bases, J shed 5 bases, and the junction held 9 bases outside the gene matches. Looked up from germline, CDR1 is SGHTA and CDR2 is FQGTGA. This CDR3 is 15 amino acids long. The table lists this clone with a count of one. This table comes from immunoSEQ multiplex PCR, and its TCRdb copy is limited to in-frame clones, with some not included. The top ten hold roughly 32% of the sample, which has roughly 90,000 clones, around 80% seen once. The specimen was peripheral blood. This TCR was recovered from a woman aged 80 or over with active or convalescent COVID-19. V usage is TRBV7-3 and J usage is TRBJ2-5, with 8 bases fitting TRBD2. The CDR3 region has the DNA TGTGCCAGCAGCTCCGTAGCGGGGCTTCTGGAGACCCAGTACTTC. Amino acids: CASSSVAGLLETQYF.